Below are 10 T cell receptor beta chains sequenced from a single sample in a study of blood T cell repertoires in COVID-19 (dated by TCRdb to between 2020 and 2021). Library preparation was by the immunoSEQ multiplex PCR assay. TCRdb's version of the immuneACCESS table is confined to in-frame rearrangements and falls short of the full clone set. An unresolved V gene accounts for under half of the shortfall where checked; the remainder is of unknown origin. The sample profile shows around 180,000 clones; 70% to 90% of them were found once. The ten largest clones add up to 6.5% to 7.5% of the sample. Specimen: peripheral blood. The source of these receptors is an elderly man with COVID-19, enrolled during active disease.

This clone has just one count. This sequence joins TRBV5-8 and TRBJ2-7, with 7 nucleotides matching TRBD1. V shed 3 bases, J shed 5 bases, and the junction held 8 bases outside the gene matches. The germline V gene encodes CDR1 SGHTS and CDR2 YDEGEE. The CDR3 runs 14 residues. The CDR3 here is CASSSLRGGHEQYF. As DNA, the CDR3 is TGTGCCAGCAGCTCGTTACGAGGGGGCCACGAGCAGTACTTC.

The gene calls are TRBV11-1 and TRBJ2-3; TRBD2 might be the D (5 bases). The CDR3 totals 14 residues. The V end lost 1 base, the J end lost 1 base, and 6 bases lay between the germline ends. From germline, CDR1 is SGHAT and CDR2 FQDESV (reference sequence). The chain's CDR3 is CASSLERGTDTQYF. The CDR3 DNA is TGTGCCAGCAGCTTAGAGAGGGGCACAGATACGCAGTATTTT.

The rearrangement joins TRBV5-5 to TRBJ2-6; possibly TRBD1 for D (5 bases). Germline V gene data show CDR1 as SGHKS and CDR2 as YYEKEE (reference sequence). The CDR3 consists of 18 residues. V lost 4 bases, J lost 0 bases, and 17 bases lay in between. CDR3 sequence: CASSLSTALISGANVLTF. Written as DNA, the CDR3 is TGTGCCAGCAGCCTTTCGACAGCCCTTATCTCTGGGGCCAACGTCCTGACTTTC.

The chain recombines TRBV2 with TRBJ1-2; a possible D gene is TRBD1 (5 bases). The CDR3 extends over 15 amino acids. Per germline, CDR1 SNHLY and CDR2 FYNNEI. Trimming removed 1 base at V and 9 bases at J, with 18 bases between. The CDR3 region is CASSEVRGDDSSYTF. The CDR3 DNA reads as TGTGCCAGCAGTGAAGTTCGGGGGGATGATTCCAGCTACACCTTC. Supplemented by reference TRBV2 and TRBJ1-2, the full variable domain reads EPEVTQTPSHQVTQMGQEVILRCVPISNHLYFYWYRQILGQKVEFLVSFYNNEISEKSEIFDDQFSVERPDGSNFTLKIRSTKLEDSAMYFCASSEVRGDDSSYTFGSGTRLTVV.

The chain is built from TRBV5-1 and TRBJ2-5; TRBD2 matches 11 bases. The CDR3 contains 14 residues. The junction had 2 bases not matched to a gene; V was cut back by 3 bases and J by 4 bases. Germline CDR1 reads SGHRS; CDR2 reads YFSETQ. CDR3: CASSSGTSGETQYF. CDR3 nucleotide sequence: TGCGCCAGCAGCTCGGGGACTAGCGGAGAGACCCAGTACTTC.

J is TRBJ2-1 and V is TRBV10-3; 16 nucleotides match TRBD2. Trimming removed 0 bases from V and 2 bases from J; junction bases left unmatched: 4. CDR1 is ENHRY and CDR2 is SYGVKD in the germline V gene. The length of the CDR3 is 19 residues. The CDR3 coding sequence is TGTGCCATCAGTGAGTCCCCCGGGACTAGCGGGGGGGCCTACAATGAGCAGTTCTTC. Amino acids: CAISESPGTSGGAYNEQFF.

Only one count was recorded for this clone. V is TRBV7-9 and J is TRBJ1-4; TRBD1 matches at 9 bases. This CDR3 is built from 16 residues. Trimming took 2 bases from V and 3 from J; bases not matched to a gene: 4. The germline gives CDR1 SEHNR, CDR2 FQNEAQ (reference sequence). CDR3 in DNA: TGTGCCAGCAGCTTAACAGGGGGCCAAGCTAATGAAAAACTGTTTTTT. The encoded protein is CASSLTGGQANEKLFF.

This clone was seen many times. The same CDR3 is also encoded by other DNA sequences in this sample. The gene calls are TRBV7-9 and TRBJ1-2; D unresolved. Germline CDR1 SEHNR, CDR2 FQNEAQ (reference sequence). V lost 5 bases and J 2 bases, leaving 9 bases between the germline ends. The CDR3 runs to 13 residues. Here the CDR3 reads CASSTRSNYGYTF. Written as DNA, the CDR3 is TGTGCCAGCAGCACGCGTTCCAACTATGGCTACACCTTC.

The chain combines TRBV16 with TRBJ1-6; 8 bases are a match to TRBD1. Germline CDR1 is KGHSY and CDR2 is FQNENV. The CDR3 totals 15 residues. V shed 3 bases and J 8 bases; nucleotides not matched to a gene: 6. The CDR3 sequence is CASSHSTGVDSPLHF. The CDR3 bases are TGTGCCAGCAGCCATTCGACAGGGGTCGATTCACCCCTCCACTTT. The variable domain in full, with the rest retrieved from reference TRBV16 and TRBJ1-6, is GEEVAQTPKHLVRGEGQKAKLYCAPIKGHSYVFWYQQVLKNEFKFLISFQNENVFDETGMPKERFSAKCLPNSPCSLEIQATKLEDSAVYFCASSHSTGVDSPLHFGNGTRLTVT.

This clone was recorded at least ten times. This rearrangement joins TRBV2 to TRBJ1-4, with TRBD1 identical over 7 bases. The length of the CDR3 is 15 residues. With V trimmed by 6 bases and J by 7 bases, 11 bases remained unmatched. Germline lookup yields CDR1 SNHLY and CDR2 FYNNEI. In DNA form, the CDR3 reads TGTGCCAGCAGCGCGGGACAGACCGAAATTGAAAAACTGTTTTTT. Translated: CASSAGQTEIEKLFF.